The 24 T cell receptor beta chains listed next were all sequenced from one sample in a study of OX40 agonist ivuxolimab in advanced cancers. Assay used: immunoSEQ multiplex PCR; TCRdb lists only in-frame clones, some missing. The sample lists about 26,000 clones, around three quarters occurring once. Source: CD4+ or CD8+ T cells sorted from blood, taken in a trial of the OX40 agonist ivuxolimab. The receptors derive from an adult with an advanced solid tumor such as melanoma, head and neck, liver or kidney cancer.

The genes are TRBV5-4 and TRBJ1-2, with 10 bases identical to TRBD1. The germline V gene has CDR1 SGHNT and CDR2 YYREEE (reference sequence). With 4 bases clipped from V and 2 bases from J, the junction kept 11 bases outside the gene matches. The CDR3 has 17 amino acids. The CDR3 DNA reads TGTGCCAGCAGCGCAACCTCCGGGACAGGGGTCAACTATGGCTACACCTTC. Translating gives CASSATSGTGVNYGYTF.

The V gene is TRBV4-2, the J gene TRBJ2-3; tentatively, D is TRBD1 (6 bases). V lost 0 bases, J lost 3 bases, and 19 bases lay in between. Germline loops: CDR1 LGHNA, CDR2 YNFKEQ. This CDR3 has 18 amino acids. CDR3 protein: CASSQDSGADPITDTQYF. For the CDR3, the DNA is TGTGCCAGCAGCCAAGATTCAGGGGCCGACCCCATAACAGATACGCAGTATTTT.

This clone appeared a few times. The rearrangement joins TRBV28 to TRBJ1-4; D gene unclear. The CDR3 runs 16 residues. Germline V CDR1 and CDR2: MDHEN, SYDVKM. Trimming took off 2 bases at V and 8 bases at J, with 18 bases between the two ends. Here the CDR3 reads CASSLSRGPDGEKLFF. The CDR3, as DNA: TGTGCCAGCAGTTTAAGCCGGGGTCCAGATGGGGAAAAACTGTTTTTT.

The V call is TRBV30, the J call TRBJ2-7; D not certain. The CDR3 runs to 15 residues. The V end lost 1 base, the J end lost 2 bases, and 15 bases lay between the germline ends. Germline CDR1 is GTSNPN and CDR2 is SVGIG (reference sequence). The CDR3 spells CAWSGISRNTYEQYF. In DNA form, the CDR3 reads TGTGCCTGGAGTGGAATCTCGCGGAATACCTACGAGCAGTACTTC. Full variable domain (outside the CDR3, taken from reference TRBV30 and TRBJ2-7): SQTIHQWPATLVQPVGSPLSLECTVEGTSNPNLYWYRQAAGRGLQLLFYSVGIGQISSEVPQNLSASRPQDRQFILSSKKLLLSDSGFYLCAWSGISRNTYEQYFGPGTRLTVT.

The rearrangement links TRBV7-2 to TRBJ2-1, with TRBD2 identical over 11 bases. This CDR3 region has 14 residues. Germline lookup yields CDR1 SGHTA and CDR2 FQGNSA. V shed 8 bases, J shed 4 bases, and the junction held 4 bases outside the gene matches. The CDR3 DNA is TGTGCCAGCTCTACTAGCGGGGGTTACAATGAGCAGTTCTTC. Translation: CASSTSGGYNEQFF.

The chain combines TRBV2 with TRBJ1-1; tentative D call: TRBD1 (5 bases). In germline, CDR1 is SNHLY, CDR2 FYNNEI. The CDR3 is 12 amino acids. V lost 7 bases to trimming and J lost 5 bases, with 11 bases between them. CDR3 loop: CASTRGETEAFF. CDR3 sequence (DNA): TGTGCCAGCACCCGGGGGGAGACTGAAGCTTTCTTT.

The genes are TRBV5-1 and TRBJ2-7, with 9 bases fitting TRBD1. V was clipped by 7 bases and J by 0 bases; unmatched bases: 5. In germline, CDR1 is SGHRS, CDR2 YFSETQ. This CDR3 region has 14 residues. The CDR3 DNA follows: TGCGCCAGCCGGGACAGGGAAGGCTCCTACGAGCAGTACTTC. Its translation is CASRDREGSYEQYF.

J is TRBJ2-6 and V is TRBV7-3; no reliable D call. Germline CDR1 is SGHTA and CDR2 is FQGTGA. The CDR3 covers 17 residues. Trimming took off 2 bases at V and 0 bases at J, with 11 bases between the two ends. CDR3 amino acids: CASSLDSLFSGANVLTF. Here the CDR3 DNA reads TGTGCCAGCAGCTTAGATAGCCTCTTCTCTGGGGCCAACGTCCTGACTTTC.

The chain recombines TRBV4-3 with TRBJ2-7, with D hard to call. In germline, CDR1 is LGHNA, CDR2 YSLEER. V was clipped by 0 bases and J by 3 bases, with 12 bases between them. The CDR3 length is 15 residues. In DNA form, the CDR3 reads TGCGCCAGCAGCCAAGAAAGCGCCGGAAACTACGAGCAGTACTTC. It translates to CASSQESAGNYEQYF.

The chain carries TRBV7-9 and TRBJ2-1; perhaps TRBD1 as D (6 bases). With 4 bases removed from V and 4 bases from J, the gap between germline ends came to 17 bases. This CDR3 is 16 amino acids long. Germline V CDR1 and CDR2: SEHNR, FQNEAQ (reference sequence). CDR3: CASSSDPSGQYNEQFF. As DNA, the CDR3 is TGTGCCAGCAGCTCAGACCCATCGGGACAATACAATGAGCAGTTCTTC.

The J gene is TRBJ2-2, the V gene TRBV11-1; no firm D call. The CDR3 covers 16 residues. The germline CDR1 and CDR2 sequences are SGHAT and FQDESV (reference sequence). Between the trimmed V and J ends, which lost 4 bases and 5 bases, there was a span of 17 bases. CDR3 in amino acids: CASSWGGWIGTGELFF. DNA for the CDR3: TGTGCCAGCAGCTGGGGTGGGTGGATAGGAACCGGGGAGCTGTTTTTT.

V usage is TRBV27 and J usage is TRBJ1-6; D not resolved. V lost 5 bases to trimming and J lost 0 bases, with 17 bases between them. The CDR3 extends over 18 amino acids. Germline loops: CDR1 MNHEY, CDR2 SMNVEV (reference sequence). This chain's CDR3 is CASSLEPAGPSYNSPLHF. DNA of the CDR3: TGTGCCAGCAGTCTAGAACCGGCCGGACCCTCCTATAATTCACCCCTCCACTTT.

This chain links TRBV29-1 with TRBJ2-7; TRBD1 is a possible D gene (5 bases). CDR3 length equals 13 residues. Trimming removed 0 bases from V and 3 bases from J, with 9 bases in between. Germline V lookup: CDR1 SQVTM, CDR2 ANQGSEA. CDR3 region: CSVEDTQGYEQYF. In DNA, the CDR3 is TGCAGCGTTGAAGACACTCAGGGCTACGAGCAGTACTTC.

The chain employs TRBV4-2 and TRBJ1-5, with a possible D match to TRBD1 (6 bases). V was shortened by 0 bases and J by 7 bases, with 13 bases between the two germline ends. This CDR3 region has 15 residues. Germline-derived CDR1 and CDR2 are LGHNA and YNFKEQ. CDR3 loop: CASSQETGSSQPQHF. In DNA, the CDR3 is TGTGCCAGCAGCCAAGAGACAGGTTCGAGCCAGCCCCAGCATTTT.

CDR3 coding DNA: TGTGCCAGCAGTTTATCCTCGGGACTAGCGGGGGGGCTTGGTACGCAGTATTTT. This sequence encodes CASSLSSGLAGGLGTQYF. The chain uses TRBV27 and TRBJ2-3; 16 bases agree with TRBD2. Germline V gene sequence: CDR1 MNHEY, CDR2 SMNVEV (reference sequence). This CDR3 contains 18 residues. V lost 0 bases to trimming and J lost 8 bases; unmatched junction nucleotides: 8.

This sequence joins TRBV2 and TRBJ2-7; D may be TRBD1 (6 bases). Trimming pared 3 bases from V and 4 bases from J, leaving 16 bases between. This CDR3 contains 15 residues. CDR1 is SNHLY and CDR2 is FYNNEI in the germline V gene. CDR3 sequence reads: CASSDPGQGYYEQYF. In DNA, the CDR3 is TGTGCCAGCAGTGATCCTGGGCAGGGGTATTACGAGCAGTACTTC.

The chain combines TRBV6-7 with TRBJ2-7; D gene uncertain. TRBV6-7 is treated as an ORF (open reading frame) with a function not yet certain. Trimming shortened V by 0 bases and J by 2 bases, and 11 bases separated the two germline ends. This CDR3 is 15 amino acids long. CDR3 residues: CASSYSKRAAYEQYF. Written as DNA, the CDR3 is TGTGCCAGCAGTTACTCGAAACGGGCTGCCTACGAGCAGTACTTC.

This clone occurred a few times. The chain couples TRBV6-5 to TRBJ1-2, with D possibly matching TRBD1 (6 bases). Germline V CDR1 and CDR2: MNHEY, SVGAGI. V dropped 8 bases and J dropped 4 bases, with 20 bases sitting between them. The CDR3 sequence is 15 residues long. CDR3 bases: TGTGCCAGCCGACTTCTTCCCAGGGGCCTCTATGGCTACACCTTC. Residues: CASRLLPRGLYGYTF.

This clone was counted a few times. This chain connects TRBV29-1 to TRBJ1-1; unclear D gene. V was clipped by 7 bases and J by 7 bases, with 16 bases between them. The CDR3 is 12 amino acids. Germline assignment: CDR1 SQVTM and CDR2 ANQGSEA. The chain's CDR3 is CSAMWTELEAFF. CDR3 bases: TGCAGCGCTATGTGGACCGAACTTGAAGCTTTCTTT.

In this sample, this clone turned up once. The chain employs TRBV7-9 and TRBJ2-3; perhaps D is TRBD1 or TRBD2 (5 bases each). Trimming left V 6 bases short and J 3 bases short, with 10 bases between. Germline CDR1 is SEHNR and CDR2 is FQNEAQ (reference sequence). The CDR3 runs 13 residues. The CDR3 here is CASSSGRTDTQYF. Here the CDR3 DNA reads TGTGCCAGCAGTTCGGGACGGACAGATACGCAGTATTTT.

The chain combines TRBV7-9 with TRBJ2-5, with a weak D call TRBD1 (5 bases). Germline loops: CDR1 SEHNR, CDR2 FQNEAQ (reference sequence). The CDR3 has 17 amino acids. V was clipped by 5 bases and J by 0 bases, with 19 bases between them. The CDR3 region has the DNA TGTGCCAGCAGCCACGCCCAGGGCCCACTGTACCAAGAGACCCAGTACTTC. Translated, it gives CASSHAQGPLYQETQYF.

This chain connects TRBV9 to TRBJ1-2, with a weak D call TRBD1 (5 bases). Germline V gives CDR1 SGDLS, CDR2 YYNGEE. The V end was cut by 4 bases, the J end by 5 bases, with 18 bases between. This CDR3 region has 15 residues. The CDR3 reads CASSPTQGASYGYTF. The CDR3 DNA is TGTGCCAGCAGCCCCACCCAGGGCGCAAGTTATGGCTACACCTTC.

The V and J genes are TRBV6-5 and TRBJ2-3, with no clear D. The length of the CDR3 is 16 residues. V was cut by 4 bases and J by 0 bases, with 14 bases left in between. Looked up from germline, CDR1 is MNHEY and CDR2 is SVGAGI. In DNA, the CDR3 is TGTGCCAGCAGTTCCAAGCTACCCCTCAGCACAGATACGCAGTATTTT. Translated, it gives CASSSKLPLSTDTQYF.

The J gene is TRBJ2-7, the V gene TRBV6-5, with 15 bases that match TRBD2. The CDR3 totals 14 residues. CDR1 MNHEY and CDR2 SVGAGI come from the germline V gene. The V gene end was trimmed by 8 bases and the J gene end by 5 bases; junction bases not matched to a gene: 4. The chain's CDR3 is CASGTSGGTNEQYF. CDR3 coding DNA: TGTGCCAGCGGGACTAGCGGGGGGACGAACGAGCAGTACTTC.